This TCR beta chain appears in the sequencing data of a study of blood T cell repertoires in COVID-19. Per the original data handling: Quantification of nucleated cells was approximated via reference gene primer amplification. The repertoire was sequenced with immunoSEQ multiplex PCR; TCRdb's copy has only in-frame clones and lacks some. V, J and clone size derive from that table, while D and trimming were established from the DNA sequence. This table has over 65,000 clones, 86% appearing once. Per the germline V gene, CDR1 is MRHNA and CDR2 is SNTAGT. This CDR3 spans 15 amino acids. V was pared by 6 bases and J by 5 bases, with 9 bases of the junction left unmatched.

Sequences were obtained from peripheral blood. The V gene is TRBV6-4, the J gene TRBJ2-1; 8 nucleotides line up with TRBD2. The clonotype comes from a young man with acute or convalescent COVID-19. The CDR3 region is CASSREAGENNEQFF. The CDR3 region has the DNA TGTGCCAGCAGCCGCGAAGCGGGAGAGAACAATGAGCAGTTCTTC.